This passage covers 13 T cell receptor beta chains from one sample sequenced in a study of circulating CD8 cells and anti-PD-1 response in melanoma. The QIAseq Immune Repertoire TCR panel built the libraries from around 15 ng of total RNA. TCRdb reanalysed the reads using MiXCR and keeps one entry per CDR3 protein. The data show 140 or so distinct CDR3 sequences, roughly 13% seen once. Live CD3+CD8+TCRalphabeta+ cells were sorted into four subsets by PD-1 and/or TIGIT. Here the sequenced sample was CD8+ T cells from PBMCs, taken at baseline or after one month of anti-PD-1 therapy (not recorded which). All receptors derive from a human donor with melanoma.

Judged by abundance, this clonotype is large. The chain has TRBV20-1 and TRBJ1-5; TRBD1 matches at 8 bases. The CDR3 runs to 16 residues. The junction had 16 bases not matched to a gene; V was cut back by 6 bases and J by 6 bases. Germline V lookup: CDR1 DFQATT, CDR2 SNEGSKA (reference sequence). In DNA, the CDR3 is TGCAGTGCCCAACAGGGGGATCACGGAGACAGTCAGCCCCAGCATTTT. It encodes CSAQQGDHGDSQPQHF.

The chain employs TRBV2 and TRBJ2-4; D possibly uses TRBD1 or TRBD2 (5 bases each). Looked up from germline, CDR1 is SNHLY and CDR2 is FYNNEI. V lost 1 base and J 0 bases, leaving 16 bases between the germline ends. The CDR3 has 18 residues. The chain's CDR3 is CASSEVAGTSSAKNIQYF. Written as DNA, the CDR3 is TGTGCCAGCAGTGAAGTTGCTGGGACCTCCTCAGCCAAAAACATTCAGTACTTC.

By proportion, this clonotype is hyperexpanded. The gene calls are TRBV27 and TRBJ2-1; weak D call: TRBD1 (5 bases). Germline loops: CDR1 MNHEY, CDR2 SMNVEV (reference sequence). This CDR3 has 13 amino acids. The V end lost 6 bases, the J end lost 7 bases, and 13 bases lay between the germline ends. DNA for the CDR3: TGTGCCAGCAGCCTCCCCCCAGGGAATGAGCAGTTCTTC. As protein: CASSLPPGNEQFF.

This clonotype rates as hyperexpanded. The chain joins TRBV5-8 to TRBJ2-1, with 9 bases fitting TRBD2. This CDR3 has 14 amino acids. Germline CDR1 and CDR2: SGHTS and YDEGEE. J lost 3 bases, V lost 7 bases, and 5 bases had no gene match. In DNA form, the CDR3 reads TGTGCCAGCTTGGAGACTAGCGGCTACAATGAGCAGTTCTTC. Residues: CASLETSGYNEQFF.

This clonotype is medium-sized (0.01 to 0.1%). The chain carries TRBV14 and TRBJ2-1; TRBD2 agrees at 7 bases. The CDR3 contains 15 residues. Trimming removed 0 bases from V and 5 bases from J; junction bases left unmatched: 4. CDR1 and CDR2 from the germline V gene are SGHDN and FVKESK. As DNA, the CDR3 is TGTGCCAGCAGCCAAGAATCGGCGGGAGACAATGAGCAGTTCTTC. Protein: CASSQESAGDNEQFF. Drawing the rest from reference TRBV14 and TRBJ2-1, the complete variable domain is EAGVTQFPSHSVIEKGQTVTLRCDPISGHDNLYWYRRVMGKEIKFLLHFVKESKQDESGMPNNRFLAERTGGTYSTLKVQPAELEDSGVYFCASSQESAGDNEQFFGPGTRLTVL.

The chain is built from TRBV7-9 and TRBJ1-1, with a weak D call TRBD1 (5 bases). The CDR3 length is 13 residues. V lost 7 bases, J lost 5 bases, and 14 bases lay in between. Per the germline V gene, CDR1 is SEHNR and CDR2 is FQNEAQ (reference sequence). As DNA, the CDR3 is TGTGCCAGCACCCCGGGGGTTAGTACTGAAGCTTTCTTT. Protein product: CASTPGVSTEAFF.

This clonotype is large by share. V is TRBV6-5 and J is TRBJ1-4; maybe TRBD1 (6 bases). CDR1 MNHEY and CDR2 SVGAGI come from the germline V gene. Trimming shortened V by 0 bases and J by 3 bases, and 11 bases separated the two germline ends. The CDR3 extends over 16 amino acids. CDR3 sequence reads: CASSYSTGGPNEKLFF. CDR3 bases: TGTGCCAGCAGTTACTCGACGGGGGGGCCTAATGAAAAACTGTTTTTT.

By sample fraction, this clonotype is large. The chain has TRBV27 and TRBJ2-1, with TRBD1 identical over 8 bases. V lost 2 bases and J lost 4; bases outside the gene matches: 4. The CDR3 is made up of 15 amino acids. The germline CDR1 and CDR2 sequences are MNHEY and SMNVEV (reference sequence). CDR3 nucleotides: TGTGCCAGCAGTTTAAGGGACAGGCCTTACAATGAGCAGTTCTTC. Translation gives CASSLRDRPYNEQFF.

J is TRBJ1-4 and V is TRBV6-5, with 7 positions matching TRBD1. Trimming cost V 0 bases and J 3 bases; bases outside gene matches: 4. CDR3 size: 16 residues. Germline values: CDR1 MNHEY, CDR2 SVGAGI. The CDR3 DNA follows: TGTGCCAGCAGTTACTCGACAAGGGGGCCTAATGAAAAACTGTTTTTT. Amino acid sequence: CASSYSTRGPNEKLFF.

This clonotype is deemed hyperexpanded. The chain employs TRBV20-1 and TRBJ2-4, with TRBD2 as a possible D gene (6 bases). The CDR3 spans 13 residues. The germline gives CDR1 DFQATT, CDR2 SNEGSKA (reference sequence). Trimming removed 5 bases at V and 0 bases at J, with 8 bases between. CDR3 sequence: CSAGGLAKNIQYF. DNA of the CDR3: TGCAGTGCTGGGGGACTAGCCAAAAACATTCAGTACTTC.

Within the sample, this clonotype is medium-sized. A much larger clone sits a single nucleotide away, making a read error possible. The CDR3 sequence: CSAREPLAGGSYNGQFF. For the CDR3, the DNA is TGCAGTGCTAGAGAGCCACTAGCGGGAGGCTCCTACAATGGGCAGTTCTTC. J is TRBJ2-1 and V is TRBV20-1; 12 nucleotides match TRBD2. Germline V lookup: CDR1 DFQATT, CDR2 SNEGSKA (reference sequence). The CDR3 runs 17 residues.

Judged by abundance, this clonotype is medium-sized (0.01 to 0.1%). A read error is possible here, since a much larger clone lies one base away. The chain uses TRBV6-5 and TRBJ1-4; D may be TRBD1 (6 bases). The V gene's germline CDR1 is MNHEY and CDR2 SVGAGI. This CDR3 has 16 amino acids. CDR3 DNA sequence: TGTGCCAGCAGTTACTCGACGGGGGGGCCTAATGAAGAACTGTTTTTT. Translation: CASSYSTGGPNEELFF.

Relative to its sample, this clonotype is hyperexpanded. V and J are TRBV9 and TRBJ2-3; D is perhaps TRBD1 or TRBD2 (5 bases each). CDR3 length equals 15 residues. Trimming took 3 bases from V and 1 from J, leaving 12 bases between them. Germline CDR1 and CDR2: SGDLS and YYNGEE. The CDR3 DNA reads TGTGCCAGCAGCGCGACTGGGGGAGGCACAGATACGCAGTATTTT. Protein product: CASSATGGGTDTQYF.